The 24 T cell receptor beta chains below were found in one sample sequenced in a study. From the RT-PCR reads, TCRdb called clonotypes with MiXCR, one entry per CDR3 protein. The sample carries 550,000 to 750,000 distinct CDR3 sequences, 12% to 15% recorded once. Sequenced input: memory CD4+ T cells from blood. Receptor source: a female donor in good health, serving as a healthy control.

This clonotype was recorded a few times. The genes are TRBV28 and TRBJ2-3; 13 bases map to TRBD2. The germline CDR1 and CDR2 sequences are MDHEN and SYDVKM. With V trimmed by 5 bases and J by 2 bases, 10 bases remained unmatched. This CDR3 is 18 amino acids long. In DNA form, the CDR3 reads TGTGCCAGCAGTAGCCGGACTAGCGGGAGACAGGTCACAGATACGCAGTATTTT. Translating it yields CASSSRTSGRQVTDTQYF.

The chain combines TRBV12-3 or TRBV12-4 with TRBJ1-3, with TRBD1 matching 7 bases. V lost 8 bases and J lost 0; bases outside the gene matches: 4. This CDR3 comprises 14 residues. CDR3 in amino acids: CASSGQTSGNTIYF. CDR3 bases: TGTGCCAGCTCGGGACAGACCTCTGGAAACACCATATATTTT.

This clonotype was observed a few times. The rearrangement links TRBV7-9 to TRBJ2-7, with D hard to call. The CDR3 loop spans 15 amino acids. V lost 5 bases and J lost 5, with 19 bases in between. Germline-derived CDR1 and CDR2 are SEHNR and FQNEAQ (reference sequence). The CDR3 here is CASSPRASSGHEQYF. CDR3 DNA: TGTGCCAGCAGCCCACGGGCCTCTTCGGGCCACGAGCAGTACTTC.

This clonotype was detected only a few times. The chain couples TRBV20-1 to TRBJ2-7; D remains unclear. This CDR3 spans 13 amino acids. Germline CDR1 DFQATT, CDR2 SNEGSKA (reference sequence). Trimming took off 2 bases at V and 0 bases at J, with 8 bases between the two ends. The CDR3 sequence is CSARSDLSYEQYF. The CDR3 coding sequence is TGCAGTGCTAGAAGCGACCTCTCCTACGAGCAGTACTTC.

This clonotype was counted many times. The CDR3 spells CSAIPGQGATEAFF. The CDR3 nucleotides read TGCAGTGCTATACCGGGACAGGGGGCCACTGAAGCTTTCTTT. This chain links TRBV20-1 with TRBJ1-1, with 12 bases identical to TRBD1. CDR3 size: 14 residues. V gave up 4 bases and J gave up 4 bases; unmatched junction bases: 4. Germline loops: CDR1 DFQATT, CDR2 SNEGSKA (reference sequence).

The rearrangement uses TRBV19 and TRBJ2-3; 9 nucleotides align to TRBD2. V was pared by 4 bases and J by 4 bases, with 9 bases of the junction left unmatched. Germline V gene sequence: CDR1 LNHDA, CDR2 SQIVND (reference sequence). The CDR3 has 16 residues. In DNA form, the CDR3 reads TGTGCCAGTAGTAGGATAGCGGGAGACCCCCCAGATACGCAGTATTTT. The encoded protein is CASSRIAGDPPDTQYF.

This clonotype was recorded at least ten times. V gene TRBV5-5 combines with J gene TRBJ2-1; possibly TRBD1 or TRBD2 for D (7 bases each). The V end lost 7 bases, the J end lost 4 bases, and 18 bases lay between the germline ends. Per the germline V gene, CDR1 is SGHKS and CDR2 is YYEKEE (reference sequence). The CDR3 contains 15 residues. The CDR3 reads CASEGGDSGYNEQFF. As DNA, the CDR3 is TGTGCCAGCGAGGGGGGGGACAGTGGGTACAATGAGCAGTTCTTC.

This clonotype was counted only a few times. The rearrangement links TRBV5-6 to TRBJ2-3, with 8 bases matching TRBD2. J gave up 5 bases and V 4 bases, and 12 bases lay outside the gene matches. The CDR3 sequence is 16 residues long. Germline assignment: CDR1 SGHDT and CDR2 YYEEEE. CDR3 DNA sequence: TGTGCCAGCAGCCTCATTCCGGGAGGGATTGGAGATACGCAGTATTTT. This translates into CASSLIPGGIGDTQYF.

This clonotype appeared a few times. The rearrangement joins TRBV10-3 to TRBJ1-2; D uncertain. V lost 10 bases, J lost 5 bases, and 14 bases lay in between. Germline assignment: CDR1 ENHRY and CDR2 SYGVKD. The length of the CDR3 is 12 residues. This CDR3 is CATTPEGYGYTF. DNA of the CDR3: TGTGCCACCACCCCTGAGGGATATGGCTACACCTTC.

The chain couples TRBV5-4 to TRBJ2-3; D tentatively fits TRBD1 or TRBD2 (5 bases each). In germline, CDR1 is SGHNT, CDR2 YYREEE (reference sequence). The CDR3 covers 15 residues. With 4 bases removed from V and 2 bases from J, the gap between germline ends came to 14 bases. In DNA, the CDR3 is TGTGCCAGCAGCAGCAGTAGTGGGACCACAGATACGCAGTATTTT. It specifies CASSSSSGTTDTQYF.

V is TRBV27 and J is TRBJ2-2; 7 bases line up with TRBD1. Germline V gene sequence: CDR1 MNHEY, CDR2 SMNVEV (reference sequence). The CDR3 consists of 13 residues. The V and J ends lost 8 bases and 7 bases, in that order; junction bases with no gene match: 7. Here the CDR3 DNA reads TGTGCCAGCGGCCGACAGGGCAACGGGGAGCTGTTTTTT. Amino acids: CASGRQGNGELFF.

The genes are TRBV20-1 and TRBJ2-1; tentative D call: TRBD1 (5 bases). The germline V gene has CDR1 DFQATT and CDR2 SNEGSKA (reference sequence). This CDR3 has 14 residues. Trimming removed 4 bases from V and 9 bases from J, with 19 bases in between. The CDR3 sequence is CSAKLALRQGEQFF. CDR3 bases: TGCAGTGCTAAATTGGCTTTGCGGCAGGGTGAGCAGTTCTTC.

The chain uses TRBV28 and TRBJ1-2; D remains unclear. Trimming removed 3 bases from V and 7 bases from J, with 9 bases in between. This CDR3 comprises 12 residues. CDR1 is MDHEN and CDR2 is SYDVKM in the germline V gene. This CDR3 reads CASSLRERGYTF. The CDR3 coding sequence is TGTGCCAGCAGTTTGAGGGAGCGTGGCTACACCTTC.

This clonotype has at least ten counts. The V gene is TRBV10-3, the J gene TRBJ2-5, with 10 bases that match TRBD2. Germline CDR1 and CDR2: ENHRY and SYGVKD. There are 14 residues in the CDR3. The V segment lost 10 bases and the J segment 5 bases; nucleotides outside the gene matches: 10. CDR3 amino acids: CATRDTSGIETQYF. The CDR3 DNA reads TGTGCCACCCGAGATACTAGCGGGATTGAGACCCAGTACTTC.

The rearrangement joins TRBV10-2 to TRBJ2-5; no definite D call. Germline values: CDR1 WSHSY, CDR2 SAAADI. The CDR3 is 13 residues long. The V and J ends lost 0 bases and 4 bases respectively, with 6 bases between them. This CDR3 is CASSESGGETQYF. Written as DNA, the CDR3 is TGCGCCAGCAGTGAGTCCGGTGGAGAGACCCAGTACTTC.

This clonotype was observed a handful of times. V is TRBV10-3 and J is TRBJ1-1; D might be TRBD1 (5 bases). This CDR3 has 14 amino acids. Germline CDR1 is ENHRY and CDR2 is SYGVKD. With 11 bases removed from V and 3 bases from J, the gap between germline ends came to 19 bases. CDR3 sequence reads: CASQGVDWDTEAFF. CDR3 in DNA: TGTGCCTCCCAGGGTGTCGATTGGGACACTGAAGCTTTCTTT.

This clonotype was recorded at least ten times. The V and J genes are TRBV5-1 and TRBJ2-3; no definite D call. Trimming removed 0 bases from V and 5 bases from J, with 7 bases in between. Germline CDR1 is SGHRS and CDR2 is YFSETQ. This CDR3 has 13 residues. DNA of the CDR3: TGCGCCAGCAGCTTGGAGGACGGAGATACGCAGTATTTT. Encoded protein: CASSLEDGDTQYF.

A word on this clonotype: An end of the junction does not agree with germline; a read error may underlie this. The chain employs TRBV6-2 or TRBV6-3 and TRBJ2-3; the D is unclear. This CDR3 spans 12 amino acids. Germline lookup yields CDR1 MNHEY and CDR2 SVGEGT. The CDR3 DNA reads as TGTGCCAGCAGTCCCTCACCAGATGCGCAGTATTTT. Translating gives CASSPSPDAQYF.

This clonotype was detected only a few times. The V and J genes are TRBV12-3 or TRBV12-4 and TRBJ2-7; 9 bases fit TRBD2. The CDR3 is made up of 15 amino acids. The V gene end was trimmed by 3 bases and the J gene end by 6 bases; junction bases not matched to a gene: 9. CDR3 amino acids: CASSLFGTSISEQYF. In DNA form, the CDR3 reads TGTGCCAGCAGTTTGTTTGGGACTAGCATCTCCGAGCAGTACTTC.

This clonotype was counted ten times or more. This sequence joins TRBV7-2 and TRBJ1-5; D is uncertain. Between the trimmed V and J ends, which lost 1 base and 5 bases, there was a span of 9 bases. The CDR3 totals 14 residues. The germline CDR1 and CDR2 sequences are SGHTA and FQGNSA. For the CDR3, the DNA is TGTGCCAGCAGCTTAGGTCAAGCCCATCAGCCCCAGCATTTT. This encodes CASSLGQAHQPQHF.

A few counts support this clonotype. This sequence joins TRBV29-1 and TRBJ1-1, with a possible D match to TRBD1 (5 bases). Trimming took off 6 bases at V and 1 base at J, with 15 bases between the two ends. Germline CDR1 SQVTM, CDR2 ANQGSEA. There are 14 residues in the CDR3. CDR3 nucleotides: TGCAGCGTCCTCGGGACCGGATGGAACACTGAAGCTTTCTTT. It yields the protein CSVLGTGWNTEAFF.

This clonotype was recorded many times. J is TRBJ2-1 and V is TRBV6-5; 16 positions agree with TRBD2. Trimming removed 6 bases from V and 3 bases from J; junction bases left unmatched: 8. CDR3 length equals 18 residues. Germline CDR1 reads MNHEY; CDR2 reads SVGAGI. CDR3 coding DNA: TGTGCCAGCAGCGTGGGACTAGCGGGAGGGCCGGGCTACAATGAGCAGTTCTTC. Encoded protein: CASSVGLAGGPGYNEQFF.

DNA of the CDR3: TGTGCCAGCAGGGAAGGGGAGCACACTGAAGCTTTCTTT. Translating it yields CASREGEHTEAFF. The rearrangement joins TRBV5-6 to TRBJ1-1; perhaps TRBD1 as D (5 bases). Germline values: CDR1 SGHDT, CDR2 YYEEEE. This CDR3 is built from 13 residues. Trimming left V 5 bases short and J 3 bases short, with 11 bases between.

The V and J genes are TRBV7-9 and TRBJ1-1; TRBD1 matches at 8 bases. The CDR3 is made up of 17 amino acids. The trim removed 4 bases at V and 2 bases at J, leaving 12 bases unmatched. Looked up from germline, CDR1 is SEHNR and CDR2 is FQNEAQ (reference sequence). In nucleotides, the CDR3 is TGTGCCAGCAGCTCCCCAGGGGGCGCGCCGCCCAACACTGAAGCTTTCTTT. Amino acids: CASSSPGGAPPNTEAFF.